What follows are 7 T cell receptor beta chains derived from one specimen sequenced in a study of Ad26.COV2.S vaccination and SARS-CoV-2 variants. Assay used: immunoSEQ multiplex PCR; TCRdb lists only in-frame clones, some missing. The table lists 400,000 to 450,000 clones, 90% of them singletons. Treatment reported: around 19 received Ad26.COV2.S at low or high dose, single or two shots; 5 received placebo; per-sample allocation not given. It was on day 63 after the first vaccine or placebo injection that samples were taken. The source material was peripheral blood, sampled in a trial of Ad26.COV2.S vaccine versus placebo. These receptors all stem from a person aged 18-65 years who received the Ad26.COV2.S COVID-19 vaccine or a placebo.

The V and J genes are TRBV6-6 and TRBJ2-3, with 14 bases fitting TRBD2. The CDR3 has 18 amino acids. The ends lost 5 bases at V and 2 bases at J; junction bases unmatched: 9. Per germline, CDR1 MNHNY and CDR2 SVGAGI (reference sequence). CDR3 sequence: CASSRGLAGEATTDTQYF. The CDR3 nucleotides are TGTGCCAGCAGTCGGGGACTAGCGGGAGAGGCCACCACAGATACGCAGTATTTT.

This clone was found once. The V call is TRBV7-3, the J call TRBJ2-3, with TRBD2 as a possible D gene (6 bases). This CDR3 spans 15 amino acids. Trimming removed 3 bases from V and 4 bases from J, with 14 bases in between. In germline, CDR1 is SGHTA, CDR2 FQGTGA. CDR3 nucleotides: TGTGCCAGCAGCTTGGTCTGGGGAGGCGCAGATACGCAGTATTTT. Its protein product is CASSLVWGGADTQYF.

The rearrangement joins TRBV18 to TRBJ2-3, with 11 bases matching TRBD2. The CDR3 runs to 19 residues. V shed 3 bases, J shed 2 bases, and the junction held 13 bases outside the gene matches. Germline CDR1 reads KGHSH; CDR2 reads LQKENI. CDR3 residues: CASSPLGLAEALPTDTQYF. Here the CDR3 DNA reads TGTGCCAGCTCACCTCTGGGACTAGCGGAGGCCCTCCCCACAGATACGCAGTATTTT.

The rearrangement uses TRBV24-1 and TRBJ2-7; 7 bases fit TRBD1. The V segment lost 8 bases and the J segment 6 bases; nucleotides outside the gene matches: 6. This CDR3 spans 12 amino acids. Germline V lookup: CDR1 KGHDR, CDR2 SFDVKD. CDR3 nucleotides: TGTGCCACCACAACAGGGGTAGGCGAGCAGTACTTC. It codes for CATTTGVGEQYF.

The V call is TRBV7-9, the J call TRBJ1-2, with D unclear. The germline gives CDR1 SEHNR, CDR2 FQNEAQ (reference sequence). The CDR3 is 14 residues long. Trimming took off 3 bases at V and 3 bases at J, with 11 bases between the two ends. The CDR3 nucleotides are TGTGCCAGCAGCTTCGGGGATGCGGACTATGGCTACACCTTC. This sequence encodes CASSFGDADYGYTF.

The CDR3 protein is CASSYSIGRAPDTQYF. Written as DNA, the CDR3 is TGTGCCAGCAGTTACTCGATCGGGAGGGCCCCGGATACGCAGTATTTT. This chain uses TRBV6-5 with TRBJ2-3, with 8 positions matching TRBD2. The length of the CDR3 is 16 residues. Germline CDR1 is MNHEY and CDR2 is SVGAGI. After removal of 0 bases from V and 6 bases from J, the junction contained 8 bases not matched to a gene.

The chain has TRBV2 and TRBJ2-2; 11 positions match TRBD2. V lost 6 bases and J lost 6; bases outside the gene matches: 6. The CDR3 spans 15 residues. Germline V lookup: CDR1 SNHLY, CDR2 FYNNEI. The CDR3 bases are TGTGCCAGCAGCGTAGCGGGAGGGCCGCCCGGGGAGCTGTTTTTT. It codes for CASSVAGGPPGELFF.